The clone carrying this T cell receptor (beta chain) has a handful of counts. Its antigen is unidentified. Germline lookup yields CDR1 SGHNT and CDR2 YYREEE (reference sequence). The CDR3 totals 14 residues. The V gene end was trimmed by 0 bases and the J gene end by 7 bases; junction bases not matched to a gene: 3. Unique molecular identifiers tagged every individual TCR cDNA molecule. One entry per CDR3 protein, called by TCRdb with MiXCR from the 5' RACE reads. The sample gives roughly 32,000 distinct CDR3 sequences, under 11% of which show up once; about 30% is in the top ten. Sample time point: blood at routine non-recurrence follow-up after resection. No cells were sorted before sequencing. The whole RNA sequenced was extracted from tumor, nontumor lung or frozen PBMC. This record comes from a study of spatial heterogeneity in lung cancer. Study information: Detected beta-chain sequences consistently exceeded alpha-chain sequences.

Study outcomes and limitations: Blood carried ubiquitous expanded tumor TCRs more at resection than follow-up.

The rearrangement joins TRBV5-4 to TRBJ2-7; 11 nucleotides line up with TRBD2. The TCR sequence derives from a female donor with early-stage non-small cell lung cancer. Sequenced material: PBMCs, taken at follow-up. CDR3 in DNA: TGTGCCAGCAGCTTGGGACTAGCGGGGAGTGAGCAGTACTTC. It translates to CASSLGLAGSEQYF.